This T cell receptor beta chain was profiled in a study of cytomegalovirus exposure and HLA in healthy donors. This clone was counted only a few times. Primers for the PCR totalled 60 Vbeta and 13 Jbeta. Authors' analysis steps: Counted up in a later analysis, unique TCR beta chains came to about 80 million, with roughly 11 million shared. Clones were sequenced by immunoSEQ multiplex PCR, and TCRdb holds only the in-frame ones, with some missing. The V and J calls and clone size are taken from that table; D and trimming were inferred from the DNA. Found here are 150,000 to 200,000 clones, approximately 70% of them singletons; the top ten hold 1.8%. J lost 0 bases, V lost 11 bases, and 10 bases had no gene match. The germline gives CDR1 ENHRY, CDR2 SYGVKD. The CDR3 length is 15 residues.

The chain has TRBV10-3 and TRBJ2-3; TRBD2 matches at 8 bases. This clonotype was obtained from a woman aged 30 to 39 in good health and CMV-seronegative. The material sequenced was PBMCs. The CDR3 DNA reads as TGTGCCTCCGCGGGGGGACCTGTTAGCACAGATACGCAGTATTTT. This sequence encodes CASAGGPVSTDTQYF.